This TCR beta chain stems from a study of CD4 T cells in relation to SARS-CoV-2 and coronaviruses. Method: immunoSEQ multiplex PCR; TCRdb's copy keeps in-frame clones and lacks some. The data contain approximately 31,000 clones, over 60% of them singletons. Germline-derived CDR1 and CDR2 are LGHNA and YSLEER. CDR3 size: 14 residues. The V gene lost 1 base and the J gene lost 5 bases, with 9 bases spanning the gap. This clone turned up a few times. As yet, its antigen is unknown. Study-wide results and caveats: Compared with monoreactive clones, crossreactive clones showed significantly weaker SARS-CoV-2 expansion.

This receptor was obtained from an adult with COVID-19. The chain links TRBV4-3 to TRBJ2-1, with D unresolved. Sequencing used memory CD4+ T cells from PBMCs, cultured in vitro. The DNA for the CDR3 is TGCGCCAGCAGCCAAGGCTTGGAGAACAATGAGCAGTTCTTC. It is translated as CASSQGLENNEQFF.